This T cell receptor (beta chain) comes out of a study of T cell repertoires in cytomegalovirus infection. Study information: Matching HLA type and CMV infection were both indicated by public TCR beta signatures.

Unmatched junction bases numbered 6, after V lost 5 bases and J lost 5 bases. CDR3 length: 16 amino acids. Germline V gives CDR1 SEHNR, CDR2 FQNEAQ (reference sequence). TCRdb passed the reads through MiXCR, listing each CDR3 protein once. The sample holds about 310,000 distinct CDR3 sequences, around a sixth seen once. Study-level findings and limits: Cumulative frequency of public TCR beta families picked out carriers of CMV plus the relevant HLA. There were HLA-C-restricted CMV-specific TCR beta clonotypes dominating the ex vivo response.

Regarding this clonotype: What it binds is not known.

The genes are TRBV7-9 and TRBJ2-1; 13 nucleotides line up with TRBD2. The sequence derives from a human donor in good health (CMV status not recorded). Some clones in this sample may be carry-over from other donors' samples. Sample: PBMCs. The CDR3 loop is CASSKPGLAGNNEQFF. The CDR3 coding sequence is TGTGCCAGCAGCAAGCCGGGACTAGCGGGGAACAATGAGCAGTTCTTC.